Sequencing of this T cell receptor (beta chain) was carried out in a study of T-cell memory formation after mild COVID-19. V was cut by 7 bases and J by 2 bases, with 11 bases left in between. In germline, CDR1 is ENHRY, CDR2 SYGVKD. The CDR3 is 13 amino acids. In TCRdb, the 5' RACE reads were re-called with MiXCR into one record per CDR3 protein. The sample records hundreds of thousands of distinct CDR3 sequences, roughly 13% being singletons. This clonotype was seen a few times. Sequencing input: PBMCs or a T cell subset sorted from them (not recorded which). The sequence was collected from a man between 18 and 29 years old who had mild COVID-19 (a few samples of this study predate the infection). Cell type and time point are not known. This rearrangement joins TRBV10-3 to TRBJ1-1, with D possibly matching TRBD1 (5 bases). In DNA form, the CDR3 reads TGTGCCATCAAGACAGCGTTCAACACTGAAGCTTTCTTT. The encoded protein is CAIKTAFNTEAFF.